Below are 2 T cell receptor beta chains sequenced from a single sample in a study of OX40 agonist ivuxolimab in advanced cancers. The method was immunoSEQ multiplex PCR; TCRdb's version includes in-frame clones alone and lacks a portion of them. This sample has about 64,000 clones, with about 88% found just once. The sequenced sample was CD4+ or CD8+ T cells sorted from blood, obtained in a trial of the OX40 agonist ivuxolimab. The receptors derive from an adult with an advanced solid tumor such as melanoma, head and neck, liver or kidney cancer.

The chain is built from TRBV27 and TRBJ1-2, with D tentatively TRBD1 (6 bases). CDR1 MNHEY and CDR2 SMNVEV come from the germline V gene (reference sequence). Trimming removed 4 bases at V and 4 bases at J, with 10 bases between. The CDR3 totals 13 residues. Written as DNA, the CDR3 is TGTGCCAGCAGTTCATTGGACAGCTATGGCTACACCTTC. It encodes CASSSLDSYGYTF.

The chain couples TRBV19 to TRBJ2-3; D possibly corresponds to TRBD1 (6 bases). This CDR3 is 17 amino acids long. V was trimmed by 4 bases and J by 0 bases, leaving 17 bases between them. Germline CDR1 LNHDA, CDR2 SQIVND (reference sequence). The CDR3 loop is CASSTGRGGPSTDTQYF. CDR3 DNA: TGTGCCAGTAGTACAGGAAGAGGGGGTCCTAGCACAGATACGCAGTATTTT.